A selection of T cell receptor beta chains follows, all from one sample in a study of vaccination and CD4 T cells after COVID-19. MiXCR was run by TCRdb on the PCR reads, yielding one entry per CDR3 protein. Of 20,000 to 25,000 distinct CDR3 sequences listed, around three fifths are singletons. Sample: CD4+ T cells from blood, taken before SARS-CoV-2 vaccination. Receptor source: a human donor who had recovered from COVID-19. CDR3s include the opening cysteine and the closing phenylalanine or tryptophan. D genes are given only for firm matches. A row's size may be missing; if present it is once, few, many or a size class.

v_call: TRBV7-9; d_call: TRBD1; clone_size: few; j_call: TRBJ1-2; cdr3_nt: TGTGCCAGCAGCTTAGCGGGGACAGGGGGTGGCTACACCTTC; cdr3_aa: CASSLAGTGGGYTF
v_call: TRBV27; d_call: TRBD2; clone_size: .; j_call: TRBJ2-2; cdr3_nt: TGTGCCAGCAATCCGCTAGCGGTTAACACCGGGGAGCTGTTTTTT; cdr3_aa: CASNPLAVNTGELFF
v_call: TRBV20-1; d_call: TRBD2; clone_size: .; j_call: TRBJ2-3; cdr3_nt: TGCAGTGCTGGTCGACTAGCGGGAAGGCACACAGATACGCAGTATTTT; cdr3_aa: CSAGRLAGRHTDTQYF
v_call: TRBV15; d_call: .; clone_size: few; j_call: TRBJ1-4; cdr3_nt: TGTGCCACCAGCAGGTGGGGCGAGTCCGGGGGTGAAAAACTGTTTTTT; cdr3_aa: CATSRWGESGGEKLFF
v_call: TRBV7-2; d_call: .; clone_size: few; j_call: TRBJ2-5; cdr3_nt: TGTGCCAGCAGCTTAGTAGGAATACGAATACCAGAGACCCAGTACTTC; cdr3_aa: CASSLVGIRIPETQYF
v_call: TRBV2; d_call: .; clone_size: .; j_call: TRBJ2-5; cdr3_nt: TGTGCCAGCAGTGAATACACAGGGATCCAAGAGACCCAGTACTTC; cdr3_aa: CASSEYTGIQETQYF
v_call: TRBV7-6; d_call: .; clone_size: once; j_call: TRBJ2-7; cdr3_nt: TGTGCCAGCAGCTTTGGCGGCGGGTCCTACGAGCAGTACTTC; cdr3_aa: CASSFGGGSYEQYF
v_call: TRBV6-4; d_call: .; clone_size: .; j_call: TRBJ2-2; cdr3_nt: TGTGCCAGCAGTGCCAGGGACACCGGGGAGCTGTTTTTT; cdr3_aa: CASSARDTGELFF
v_call: TRBV28; d_call: .; clone_size: .; j_call: TRBJ2-3; cdr3_nt: TGTGCCAGCAGTAATAGGGGGTGGGGCACAGATACGCAGTATTTT; cdr3_aa: CASSNRGWGTDTQYF
v_call: TRBV7-3; d_call: TRBD2; clone_size: .; j_call: TRBJ2-1; cdr3_nt: TGTGCCAGCAGCCCACGGGGCCTATGGGGGGGTGAGCAGTTCTTC; cdr3_aa: CASSPRGLWGGEQFF
v_call: TRBV6-1; d_call: .; clone_size: .; j_call: TRBJ2-3; cdr3_nt: TGTGCCAGCAGGTCTTTGGATACGCAGTATTTT; cdr3_aa: CASRSLDTQYF
v_call: TRBV7-2; d_call: TRBD2; clone_size: few; j_call: TRBJ2-7; cdr3_nt: TGTGCCAGCAGCCCGCAGCGGGATGTTGGTCAGCAGTACTTC; cdr3_aa: CASSPQRDVGQQYF
v_call: TRBV7-2; d_call: .; clone_size: .; j_call: TRBJ2-1; cdr3_nt: TGTGCCAGCAGCTTCGTCTCTAACCGTGAGCAGTTCTTC; cdr3_aa: CASSFVSNREQFF
v_call: TRBV2; d_call: .; clone_size: .; j_call: TRBJ1-5; cdr3_nt: TGTGCCAGCAGCCGCGACCTTGGAGGCAATCAGCCCCAGCATTTT; cdr3_aa: CASSRDLGGNQPQHF
v_call: TRBV10-3; d_call: TRBD2; clone_size: few; j_call: TRBJ2-7; cdr3_nt: TGTGCCATCAGCCCGGGACTAGCGAGCGAGCAGTACTTC; cdr3_aa: CAISPGLASEQYF
v_call: TRBV6-1; d_call: .; clone_size: .; j_call: TRBJ1-2; cdr3_nt: TGTGCCAGCAGTCGCCAGGGCGGTGGCTATGGCTACACCTTC; cdr3_aa: CASSRQGGGYGYTF
v_call: TRBV7-3; d_call: .; clone_size: .; j_call: TRBJ2-6; cdr3_nt: TGTGCCAGCAGCTTATTGGCCCAATGGTCAGAGTCTGGGGCCAACGTCCTGACTTTC; cdr3_aa: CASSLLAQWSESGANVLTF
v_call: TRBV28; d_call: .; clone_size: .; j_call: TRBJ2-7; cdr3_nt: TGTGCCAGCAGACCATCAGGGGCCAACGAGCAGTACTTC; cdr3_aa: CASRPSGANEQYF
v_call: TRBV24-1; d_call: TRBD1; clone_size: few; j_call: TRBJ2-5; cdr3_nt: TGTGCCGGACAGGGGGCGAAGTGGGAGACCCAGTACTTC; cdr3_aa: CAGQGAKWETQYF
v_call: TRBV20-1; d_call: .; clone_size: few; j_call: TRBJ2-2; cdr3_nt: TGCAGTGCTAGAGAAAGCCTCATAAGGGGGGGGGAGCTGTTTTTT; cdr3_aa: CSARESLIRGGELFF
v_call: TRBV11-2; d_call: TRBD1; clone_size: once; j_call: TRBJ2-7; cdr3_nt: TGTGCCAGCAGCTTTGGACAGGTGGGAAACGAGCAGTACTTC; cdr3_aa: CASSFGQVGNEQYF
v_call: TRBV20-1; d_call: .; clone_size: .; j_call: TRBJ2-7; cdr3_nt: TGCAGTGCTACGCCCGTGGACTACGAGCAGTACTTC; cdr3_aa: CSATPVDYEQYF
v_call: TRBV30; d_call: .; clone_size: .; j_call: TRBJ1-1; cdr3_nt: TGTGCCTGGAGTGTACGGGGAGGGACTGAAGCTTTCTTT; cdr3_aa: CAWSVRGGTEAFF
v_call: TRBV6-5; d_call: TRBD2; clone_size: once; j_call: TRBJ2-3; cdr3_nt: TGTGCCAGCCGTTCGGGAGGGGCAGATACGCAGTATTTT; cdr3_aa: CASRSGGADTQYF
v_call: TRBV30; d_call: .; clone_size: .; j_call: TRBJ1-1; cdr3_nt: TGTGCCTGGAGTGTAGCCAGGGAGACTGAAGCTTTCTTT; cdr3_aa: CAWSVARETEAFF
v_call: TRBV20-1; d_call: TRBD1; clone_size: .; j_call: TRBJ2-1; cdr3_nt: TGCAGTGCTAGAACTACTCCGGGACAGGGCAGGGGGGATGAGCAGTTCTTC; cdr3_aa: CSARTTPGQGRGDEQFF
v_call: TRBV6-1; d_call: .; clone_size: few; j_call: TRBJ2-7; cdr3_nt: TGTGCCAGCAGAAGGACAGCTTCCTACGAGCAGTACTTC; cdr3_aa: CASRRTASYEQYF